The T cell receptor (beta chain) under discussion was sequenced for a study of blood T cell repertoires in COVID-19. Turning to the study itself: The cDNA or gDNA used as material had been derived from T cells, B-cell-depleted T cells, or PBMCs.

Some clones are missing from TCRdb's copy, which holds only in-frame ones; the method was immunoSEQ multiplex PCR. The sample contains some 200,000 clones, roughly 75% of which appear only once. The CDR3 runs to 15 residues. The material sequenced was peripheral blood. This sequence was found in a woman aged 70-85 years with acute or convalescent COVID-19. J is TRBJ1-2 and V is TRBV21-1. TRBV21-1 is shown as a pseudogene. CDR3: CASSRETPTNYGYTF. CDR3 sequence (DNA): TGTGCCAGCAGCAGGGAGACACCTACCAACTATGGCTACACCTTC.